This entry is about one TCR beta chain. The assay was immunoSEQ multiplex PCR, and TCRdb's table has in-frame clones only and misses some. Among around 69,000 clones listed, roughly nine tenths were seen once. This CDR3 contains 15 residues. The germline CDR1 and CDR2 sequences are SGHRS and YFSETQ. V shed 0 bases and J shed 2 bases, with 11 bases lying between them. This record comes from a study of blood T cell repertoires in COVID-19. Study-level background: Sources were T cells, B-cell-depleted T cells, or PBMCs; the material itself was cDNA or gDNA.

This clonotype was sampled from a woman aged 50 to 60 with active COVID-19. Material for sequencing was peripheral blood. The rearrangement uses TRBV5-1 and TRBJ2-5; TRBD2 might be the D (6 bases). For the CDR3, the DNA is TGCGCCAGCAGCTTGGACGGGAGCTATCAAGAGACCCAGTACTTC. Amino acid sequence: CASSLDGSYQETQYF.